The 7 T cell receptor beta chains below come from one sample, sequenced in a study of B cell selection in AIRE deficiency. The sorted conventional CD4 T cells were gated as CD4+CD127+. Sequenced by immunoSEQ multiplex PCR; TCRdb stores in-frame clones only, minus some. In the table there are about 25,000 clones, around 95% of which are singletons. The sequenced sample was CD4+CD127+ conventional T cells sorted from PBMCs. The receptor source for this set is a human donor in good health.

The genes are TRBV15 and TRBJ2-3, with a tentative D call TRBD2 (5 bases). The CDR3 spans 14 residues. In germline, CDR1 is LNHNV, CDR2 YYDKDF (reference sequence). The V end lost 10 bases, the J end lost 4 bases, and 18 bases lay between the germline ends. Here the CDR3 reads CASAALREADTQYF. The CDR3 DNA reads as TGTGCCAGCGCCGCGCTACGGGAAGCAGATACGCAGTATTTT.

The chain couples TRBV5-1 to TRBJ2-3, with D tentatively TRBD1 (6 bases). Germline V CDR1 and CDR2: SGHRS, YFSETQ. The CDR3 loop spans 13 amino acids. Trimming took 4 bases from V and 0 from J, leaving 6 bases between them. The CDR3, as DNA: TGCGCCAGCAGCACAGGGAGCACAGATACGCAGTATTTT. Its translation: CASSTGSTDTQYF.

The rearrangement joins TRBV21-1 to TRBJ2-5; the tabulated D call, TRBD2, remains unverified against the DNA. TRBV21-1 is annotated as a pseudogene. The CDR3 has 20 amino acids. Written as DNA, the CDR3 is TGTGCCAGCAGCAAAGGTCTGGGGCCTAGCGGGCTAGGTGCTCAAGAGACCCAGTACTTC. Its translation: CASSKGLGPSGLGAQETQYF.

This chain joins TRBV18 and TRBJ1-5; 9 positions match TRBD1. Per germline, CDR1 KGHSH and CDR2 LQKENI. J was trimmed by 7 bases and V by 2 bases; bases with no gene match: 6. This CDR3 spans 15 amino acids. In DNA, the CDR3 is TGTGCCAGCTCACCAGGGACAGGGTCTTACCAGCCCCAGCATTTT. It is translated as CASSPGTGSYQPQHF.

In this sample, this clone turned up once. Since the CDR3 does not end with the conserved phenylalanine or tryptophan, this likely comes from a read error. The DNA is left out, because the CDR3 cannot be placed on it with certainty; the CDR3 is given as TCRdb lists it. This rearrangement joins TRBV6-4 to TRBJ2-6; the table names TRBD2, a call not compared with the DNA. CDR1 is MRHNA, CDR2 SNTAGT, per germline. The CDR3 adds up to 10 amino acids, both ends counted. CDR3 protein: CASRGTSGRI.

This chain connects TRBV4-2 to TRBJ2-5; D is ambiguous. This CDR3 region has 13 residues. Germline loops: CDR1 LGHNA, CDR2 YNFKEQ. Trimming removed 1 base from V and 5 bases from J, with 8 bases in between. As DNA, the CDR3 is TGTGCCAGCAGCCAAGGGGCGAGTGAGACCCAGTACTTC. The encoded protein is CASSQGASETQYF.

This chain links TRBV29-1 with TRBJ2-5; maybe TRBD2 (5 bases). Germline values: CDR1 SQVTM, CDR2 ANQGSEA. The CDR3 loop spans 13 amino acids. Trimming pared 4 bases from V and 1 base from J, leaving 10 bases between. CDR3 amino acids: CSVASGVQETQYF. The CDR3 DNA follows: TGCAGCGTTGCGTCCGGGGTCCAAGAGACCCAGTACTTC.